Following are 28 T cell receptor beta chains from one sample sequenced in a study of blood T cell repertoires in COVID-19. TCRdb's table, derived via immunoSEQ multiplex PCR, lists solely in-frame clones and lacks some. The profile shows 200,000 to 250,000 clones, around 90% of them singletons. Sequencing used peripheral blood. The receptors originated from a man between 18 and 35 years old with active or convalescent COVID-19.

The J gene is TRBJ2-3, the V gene TRBV27; 7 nucleotides agree with TRBD1. Per the germline V gene, CDR1 is MNHEY and CDR2 is SMNVEV (reference sequence). The length of the CDR3 is 16 residues. The J segment lost 0 bases and the V segment lost 0 bases, leaving 3 bases of the junction unmatched. Here the CDR3 reads CASSLSNRGSTDTQYF. CDR3 bases: TGTGCCAGCAGTTTATCGAACAGGGGTAGCACAGATACGCAGTATTTT.

The chain employs TRBV9 and TRBJ1-3; 9 nucleotides align to TRBD1. V dropped 0 bases and J dropped 2; count of bases not matched to a gene: 6. The CDR3 is 17 residues long. Germline CDR1 and CDR2: SGDLS and YYNGEE. The CDR3 DNA sequence: TGTGCCAGCAGCGTAGAAGCCGGGACAGGGCCTGGAAACACCATATATTTT. Amino acid sequence: CASSVEAGTGPGNTIYF.

To note about this clone: This sequence may be a read error, since a much larger clone differs from it by one base. V and J are TRBV11-2 and TRBJ1-1; possible D gene TRBD1, 5 bases. CDR1 SGHAT and CDR2 FQNNGV come from the germline V gene. Trimming cost V 3 bases and J 3 bases, with 8 bases left between them. CDR3 length equals 13 residues. The CDR3 DNA is TGTGCCAGCAGCTTGGACACAGACACTGAAGCTTTCTTT. Amino acids: CASSLDTDTEAFF.

V usage is TRBV2 and J usage is TRBJ2-2, with D perhaps matching TRBD2 (6 bases). V was cut by 2 bases and J by 4 bases, with 14 bases left in between. Germline CDR1 is SNHLY and CDR2 is FYNNEI. This CDR3 region has 16 residues. DNA for the CDR3: TGTGCCAGCAGTGAATCGGGAGAAATAATCACCGGGGAGCTGTTTTTT. It encodes CASSESGEIITGELFF.

The chain employs TRBV5-6 and TRBJ1-5, with 9 bases identical to TRBD1. Germline values: CDR1 SGHDT, CDR2 YYEEEE. This CDR3 has 15 residues. The J segment lost 13 bases and the V segment lost 0 bases, leaving 11 bases of the junction unmatched. In DNA, the CDR3 is TGTGCCAGCAGCTTGGCCGGGAGGGGGGACAGGGCGCAGCATTTT. It encodes CASSLAGRGDRAQHF.

The rearrangement links TRBV15 to TRBJ1-1; the D is unclear. Germline assignment: CDR1 LNHNV and CDR2 YYDKDF (reference sequence). V lost 0 bases, J lost 1 base, and 9 bases lay in between. CDR3 length: 15 residues. CDR3 in amino acids: CATSREPRGNTEAFF. CDR3 bases: TGTGCCACCAGCAGAGAGCCTCGGGGGAACACTGAAGCTTTCTTT. The variable domain in full, with the rest retrieved from reference TRBV15 and TRBJ1-1, is DAMVIQNPRYQVTQFGKPVTLSCSQTLNHNVMYWYQQKSSQAPKLLFHYYDKDFNNEADTPDNFQSRRPNTSFCFLDIRSPGLGDTAMYLCATSREPRGNTEAFFGQGTRLTVV.

This clone showed up just once. This rearrangement joins TRBV30 to TRBJ1-3; 9 bases are shared with TRBD1. The CDR3 has 17 residues. Per the germline V gene, CDR1 is GTSNPN and CDR2 is SVGIG (reference sequence). The V segment lost 4 bases and the J segment 4 bases; nucleotides outside the gene matches: 14. DNA for the CDR3: TGTGCCTGGACCCTCTCCGGGACAGGGTTTAAGGGAAACACCATATATTTT. It specifies CAWTLSGTGFKGNTIYF.

V usage is TRBV28 and J usage is TRBJ1-2; D is perhaps TRBD1 (6 bases). CDR1 and CDR2 from the germline V gene are MDHEN and SYDVKM. Between the trimmed V and J ends, which lost 5 bases and 0 bases, there was a span of 13 bases. The length of the CDR3 is 15 residues. The CDR3 loop reads CASSGPGHPNYGYTF. The CDR3 coding sequence is TGTGCCAGCAGTGGTCCGGGACACCCTAACTATGGCTACACCTTC.

The genes are TRBV5-1 and TRBJ2-1; 8 bases match TRBD2. V was clipped by 5 bases and J by 8 bases; unmatched bases: 9. From germline, CDR1 is SGHRS and CDR2 YFSETQ. The CDR3 has 14 residues. The CDR3 coding sequence is TGCGCCAGCAGACGAACGGGAGGGGTCGATGAGCAGTTCTTC. Its protein is CASRRTGGVDEQFF.

A remark on this clone: A much larger clone lies a single base off, so this may be a read error. This rearrangement joins TRBV6-5 to TRBJ2-5; TRBD1 aligns across 11 bases. V shed 6 bases, J shed 4 bases, and the junction held 4 bases outside the gene matches. The germline V gene encodes CDR1 MNHEY and CDR2 SVGAGI. This CDR3 region has 14 residues. The CDR3 loop reads CASSAGTGGETQYF. DNA of the CDR3: TGTGCCAGCAGCGCCGGGACAGGGGGAGAGACCCAGTACTTC.

The chain links TRBV29-1 to TRBJ2-3; D gene unclear. CDR3 length equals 11 residues. Deletions cut 6 bases from V and 5 bases from J, with 9 bases between. CDR1 and CDR2 (germline): SQVTM, ANQGSEA. CDR3 region: CSVPLGDTQYF. The CDR3 DNA follows: TGCAGCGTCCCCCTCGGAGATACGCAGTATTTT.

The chain links TRBV4-1 to TRBJ2-7; 10 positions agree with TRBD2. This CDR3 is 15 amino acids long. The V and J ends lost 2 bases and 5 bases, in that order; junction bases with no gene match: 6. Per the germline V gene, CDR1 is MGHRA and CDR2 is YSYEKL. CDR3 in DNA: TGCGCCAGCAGCCAATGGGCTAGCGGGAGTAACGAGCAGTACTTC. This encodes CASSQWASGSNEQYF.

The J gene is TRBJ2-7, the V gene TRBV19; perhaps TRBD1 as D (5 bases). Trimming stripped 5 bases from V and 0 bases from J, with 14 bases between. Germline lookup yields CDR1 LNHDA and CDR2 SQIVND (reference sequence). The CDR3 covers 15 residues. The CDR3 coding sequence is TGTGCCAGTAGTTCATCCAGGGTTGGCTCCTACGAGCAGTACTTC. Amino acid sequence: CASSSSRVGSYEQYF.

The chain uses TRBV5-4 and TRBJ2-2; 9 bases are shared with TRBD1. Losses at the gene ends were 4 bases for V and 6 bases for J; bases not matched to a gene: 1. Germline CDR1 is SGHNT and CDR2 is YYREEE (reference sequence). The CDR3 has 13 residues. CDR3 sequence: CASSRTGAGELFF. CDR3 nucleotides: TGTGCCAGCAGCCGGACAGGGGCCGGGGAGCTGTTTTTT.

This clone was seen once. The CDR3: CASSRGRNPYNEQFF. CDR3 DNA: TGTGCCAGCAGCCGAGGGAGGAACCCCTACAATGAGCAGTTCTTC. The V and J genes are TRBV7-3 and TRBJ2-1, with D perhaps TRBD2 (6 bases). This CDR3 contains 15 residues. Germline values: CDR1 SGHTA, CDR2 FQGTGA. Trimming took 5 bases from V and 2 from J, leaving 13 bases between them.

The rearrangement links TRBV6-5 to TRBJ2-7, with a weak D call TRBD2 (7 bases). Between the trimmed V and J ends, which lost 6 bases and 6 bases, there was a span of 12 bases. CDR3 length equals 12 residues. CDR1 and CDR2 from the germline V gene are MNHEY and SVGAGI. The CDR3 spells CASRKGGGEQYF. The CDR3 DNA is TGTGCCAGCAGGAAGGGAGGGGGCGAGCAGTACTTC.

This chain links TRBV3-1 (or the pseudogene TRBV3-2) with TRBJ1-5; TRBD1 aligns across 8 bases. Trimming removed 3 bases from V and 3 bases from J; junction bases left unmatched: 7. The CDR3 spans 16 residues. Looked up from germline, CDR1 is LGHDT and CDR2 is YNNKEL (reference sequence). Here the CDR3 DNA reads TGTGCCAGCAGCCAGGGGGACAGGCAGAACAATCAGCCCCAGCATTTT. This translates into CASSQGDRQNNQPQHF.

This chain connects TRBV19 to TRBJ2-2; 15 bases agree with TRBD2. The CDR3 has 18 amino acids. V trimming: 5 bases; J trimming: 0 bases; junction bases outside the gene matches: 4. Germline V gene sequence: CDR1 LNHDA, CDR2 SQIVND (reference sequence). In DNA, the CDR3 is TGTGCCAGTAGTTTGGGGACTAGCGGGAGGCCGAACACCGGGGAGCTGTTTTTT. Its translation: CASSLGTSGRPNTGELFF.

The rearrangement uses TRBV21-1 and TRBJ1-5; TRBD1 is the table's D call, not checked against the DNA. TRBV21-1 is flagged as a pseudogene. This CDR3 is built from 17 residues. CDR3 DNA sequence: TGTGCCAGCAGCAAGAATGGAACAGCGAAGGGGAATCAGCCCCAGCATTTT. It translates to CASSKNGTAKGNQPQHF.

This clone was recorded many times. The genes are TRBV6-1 and TRBJ2-2, with 9 bases that match TRBD2. V shed 1 base, J shed 4 bases, and the junction held 1 base outside the gene matches. CDR3 size: 15 residues. Germline CDR1 and CDR2: MNHNS and SASEGT. The CDR3 DNA reads TGTGCCAGCAGTGAAGGCGGGAGGGCCACCGGGGAGCTGTTTTTT. It is translated as CASSEGGRATGELFF.

V gene TRBV12-5 combines with J gene TRBJ1-2, with D tentatively TRBD1 (5 bases). Germline V gives CDR1 LGHNT, CDR2 FRNRAP. This CDR3 is 13 amino acids long. Trimming pared 3 bases from V and 1 base from J, leaving 6 bases between. For the CDR3, the DNA is TGTGCTAGTGGTTTTCAGGGTAACTATGGCTACACCTTC. This sequence encodes CASGFQGNYGYTF.

The gene calls are TRBV2 and TRBJ2-1; D not certain. The V end lost 6 bases, the J end lost 1 base, and 10 bases lay between the germline ends. This CDR3 is 14 amino acids long. Per the germline V gene, CDR1 is SNHLY and CDR2 is FYNNEI. The DNA for the CDR3 is TGTGCCAGCAGGGCGACAAATTCCTACAATGAGCAGTTCTTC. This sequence encodes CASRATNSYNEQFF.

Concerning this clone itself: This CDR3 is also generated by other DNA sequences in the sample. The chain couples TRBV29-1 to TRBJ1-1; possible D gene TRBD1, 5 bases. This CDR3 has 13 residues. V lost 4 bases to trimming and J lost 0 bases, with 9 bases between them. Germline CDR1 reads SQVTM; CDR2 reads ANQGSEA. For the CDR3, the DNA is TGCAGCGTTGCCGGGACTGTGAACACTGAAGCTTTCTTT. Residues: CSVAGTVNTEAFF.

The J gene is TRBJ1-1, the V gene TRBV14, with 9 bases lining up with TRBD1. The CDR3 is 16 residues long. The germline CDR1 and CDR2 sequences are SGHDN and FVKESK. Germline trimming cut 4 bases from V and 5 bases from J; bases unmatched to any gene: 11. Here the CDR3 reads CASSRSGQGSWTEAFF. The CDR3 DNA reads TGTGCCAGCAGCCGTTCCGGACAGGGGTCATGGACTGAAGCTTTCTTT.

This clone appeared once. The V gene is TRBV14, the J gene TRBJ1-1, with 8 positions matching TRBD1. Germline CDR1 is SGHDN and CDR2 is FVKESK. The CDR3 has 15 amino acids. Losses at the gene ends were 4 bases for V and 1 base for J; bases not matched to a gene: 5. CDR3 amino acids: CASSLRTGRNTEAFF. CDR3 nucleotides: TGTGCCAGCAGCCTCCGGACAGGGCGGAACACTGAAGCTTTCTTT.

The chain uses TRBV11-2 and TRBJ2-1, with 7 bases lining up with TRBD2. CDR3 length equals 16 residues. In germline, CDR1 is SGHAT, CDR2 FQNNGV. J was trimmed by 7 bases and V by 4 bases; bases with no gene match: 13. The CDR3 DNA sequence: TGTGCCAGCAGCTCGACCGGGGCTAGCGGTTTGAATGAGCAGTTCTTC. This codes for CASSSTGASGLNEQFF.

This chain uses TRBV7-2 with TRBJ1-1; D is ambiguous. This CDR3 has 15 residues. Trimming stripped 1 base from V and 0 bases from J, with 9 bases between. The germline V gene encodes CDR1 SGHTA and CDR2 FQGNSA. The CDR3 bases are TGTGCCAGCAGCTTAGGTTCGGGGATGAACACTGAAGCTTTCTTT. Residues: CASSLGSGMNTEAFF.

In regard to this clone: A junction end diverges from the germline sequence, so it may reflect a read error. This sequence joins TRBV10-1 and TRBJ2-1, with 9 positions matching TRBD2. This CDR3 spans 12 amino acids. The germline V gene encodes CDR1 WNHNN and CDR2 SYGVQD (reference sequence). The CDR3 loop is CASGRAGGPLVF. The CDR3 DNA sequence: TGCGCCAGCGGTCGCGCGGGAGGGCCCCTGGTCTTC.